The source of this TCR beta chain is a study of vaccination effects on CD4 cells after COVID-19. Study summary: Participants got two doses of BNT162b2 or mRNA-1273 vaccine.

This CDR3 is 11 amino acids long. The germline V gene has CDR1 LNHDA and CDR2 SQIVND (reference sequence). V lost 8 bases, J lost 1 base, and 5 bases lay in between. Concerning this clone: Its target is not known.

Pools of viral peptides were used by the ViraFEST assay to expand antigen-specific CD4+ T cells ahead of sequencing. Upon completion of around ten days in culture, CD4+ T cells were isolated. A PCR test confirmed that the person had SARS-CoV-2 infection between March and December 2020. Half-medium exchanges with IL-2 medium took place on days 3 and 7. Measured with immunoSEQ multiplex PCR; TCRdb has only the in-frame clones, and not every one. The sample contains roughly 73,000 clones, about 69% of which appear only once. The clonotype was recovered from a human donor who had a prior SARS-CoV-2 infection. The rearrangement links TRBV19 to TRBJ1-2; D remains unclear. The source was CD4+ T cells from PBMCs cultured with HIV peptides, collected before COVID-19 vaccination. Subset in this sample: HIV-1 Nef peptide pool negative control/reference culture. This CDR3 is CASQDNYGYTF. CDR3 DNA: TGTGCCAGTCAGGATAACTATGGCTACACCTTC.